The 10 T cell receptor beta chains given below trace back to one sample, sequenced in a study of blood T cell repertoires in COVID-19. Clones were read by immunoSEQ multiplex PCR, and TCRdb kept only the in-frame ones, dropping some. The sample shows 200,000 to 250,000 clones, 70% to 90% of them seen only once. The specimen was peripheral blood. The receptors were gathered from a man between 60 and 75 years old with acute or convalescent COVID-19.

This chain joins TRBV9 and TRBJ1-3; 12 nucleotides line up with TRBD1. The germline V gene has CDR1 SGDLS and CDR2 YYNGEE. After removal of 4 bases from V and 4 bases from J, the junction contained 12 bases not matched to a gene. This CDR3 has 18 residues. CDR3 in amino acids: CASSTRGTGGVWGNTIYF. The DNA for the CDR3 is TGTGCCAGCAGCACCAGGGGGACAGGGGGCGTTTGGGGAAACACCATATATTTT.

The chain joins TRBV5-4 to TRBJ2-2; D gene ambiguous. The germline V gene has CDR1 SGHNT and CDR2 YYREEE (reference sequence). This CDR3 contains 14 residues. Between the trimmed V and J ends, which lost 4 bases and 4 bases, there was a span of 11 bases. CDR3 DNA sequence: TGTGCCAGCAGCCGCCTGTCGGGCACCGGGGAGCTGTTTTTT. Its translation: CASSRLSGTGELFF.

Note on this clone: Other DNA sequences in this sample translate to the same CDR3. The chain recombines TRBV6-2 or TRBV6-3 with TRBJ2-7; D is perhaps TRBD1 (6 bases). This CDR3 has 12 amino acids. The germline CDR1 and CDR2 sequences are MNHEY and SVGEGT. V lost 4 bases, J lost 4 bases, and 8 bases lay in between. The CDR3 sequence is CASSSQGYEQYF. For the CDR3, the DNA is TGTGCCAGCAGTTCCCAGGGGTACGAGCAGTACTTC.

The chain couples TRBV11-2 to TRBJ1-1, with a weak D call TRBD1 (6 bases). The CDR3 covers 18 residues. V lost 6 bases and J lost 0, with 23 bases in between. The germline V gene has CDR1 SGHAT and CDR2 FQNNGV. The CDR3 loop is CASSGRDTGKPMNTEAFF. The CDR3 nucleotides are TGTGCCAGCAGTGGCCGGGACACTGGCAAACCAATGAACACTGAAGCTTTCTTT.

CDR3 protein: CASSLGTGGLYEQYF. The CDR3, as DNA: TGTGCCAGCAGCTTAGGGACAGGGGGCCTATACGAGCAGTACTTC. This chain uses TRBV7-2 with TRBJ2-7; 11 nucleotides line up with TRBD1. Germline loops: CDR1 SGHTA, CDR2 FQGNSA. The CDR3 length is 15 residues. Trimming took 1 base from V and 4 from J; bases not matched to a gene: 3.

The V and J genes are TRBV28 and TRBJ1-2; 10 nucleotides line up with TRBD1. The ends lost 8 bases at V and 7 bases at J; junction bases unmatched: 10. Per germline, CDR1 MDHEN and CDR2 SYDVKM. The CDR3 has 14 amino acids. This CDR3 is CASDSGQGIAGYTF. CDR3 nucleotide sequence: TGTGCCAGCGATTCGGGACAGGGGATTGCTGGCTACACCTTC.

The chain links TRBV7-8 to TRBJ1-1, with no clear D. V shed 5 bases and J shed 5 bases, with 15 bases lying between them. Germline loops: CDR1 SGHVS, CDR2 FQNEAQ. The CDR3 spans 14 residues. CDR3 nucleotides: TGTGCCAGCAGCCACTCGAGGATAAAGACTGAAGCTTTCTTT. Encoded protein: CASSHSRIKTEAFF.

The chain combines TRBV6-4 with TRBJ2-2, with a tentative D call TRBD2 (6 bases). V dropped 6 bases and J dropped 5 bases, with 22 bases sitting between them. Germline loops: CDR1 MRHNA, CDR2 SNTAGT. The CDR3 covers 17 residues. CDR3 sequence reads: CASSIYPGRGRTGELFF. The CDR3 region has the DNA TGTGCCAGCAGCATATACCCGGGACGGGGGAGGACCGGGGAGCTGTTTTTT.

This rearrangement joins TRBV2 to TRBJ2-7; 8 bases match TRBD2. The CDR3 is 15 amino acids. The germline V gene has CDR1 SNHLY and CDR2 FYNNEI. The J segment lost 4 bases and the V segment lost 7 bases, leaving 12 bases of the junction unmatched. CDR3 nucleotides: TGTGCCAGCACTGGCTTAGGGACTAGTTCGTACGAGCAGTACTTC. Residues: CASTGLGTSSYEQYF.

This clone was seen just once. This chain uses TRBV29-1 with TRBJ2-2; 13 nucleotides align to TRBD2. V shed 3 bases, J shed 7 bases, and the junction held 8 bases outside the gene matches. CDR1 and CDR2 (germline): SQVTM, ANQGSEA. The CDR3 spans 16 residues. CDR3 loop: CSVDEGTSGASGELFF. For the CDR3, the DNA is TGCAGCGTTGACGAAGGGACTAGCGGGGCAAGCGGGGAGCTGTTTTTT.